These 2 T cell receptor beta chains came from one sample sequenced in a study of T cell responses to AZD1222 COVID-19 vaccine. The method was immunoSEQ multiplex PCR; TCRdb's version includes in-frame clones alone and lacks a portion of them. The data hold 150,000 to 200,000 clones, with roughly 92% observed a single time. Sample: peripheral blood, taken on day 0 of AZD1222 vaccination. The receptors derive from an adult in good health.

V is TRBV5-6 and J is TRBJ2-5; D assignment may be TRBD1 or TRBD2 (5 bases each). Trimming pared 0 bases from V and 5 bases from J, leaving 17 bases between. Germline V gene lookup returns CDR1 SGHDT and CDR2 YYEEEE. The CDR3 is made up of 16 amino acids. CDR3 DNA: TGTGCCAGCAGCTTGGGGTTGGGGGATGATTATGAGACCCAGTACTTC. Its translation is CASSLGLGDDYETQYF.

This chain connects TRBV27 to TRBJ2-3; 8 bases map to TRBD2. Germline V gives CDR1 MNHEY, CDR2 SMNVEV (reference sequence). V lost 4 bases and J lost 2; bases outside the gene matches: 5. This CDR3 contains 15 residues. CDR3 region: CASSSLAGNTDTQYF. Written as DNA, the CDR3 is TGTGCCAGCAGTTCCTTAGCGGGAAACACAGATACGCAGTATTTT.